Listed below are T cell receptor beta chains from one sample, sequenced in a study of blood T cell repertoires in COVID-19. Assay used: immunoSEQ multiplex PCR; TCRdb lists only in-frame clones, some missing. The sample contains about 190,000 clones, 88% of which appear only once. Sequenced input: peripheral blood. These receptors were collected from a human donor in a cohort sampled during active COVID-19. The CDR3 runs from the conserved cysteine through the conserved F or W. The order of the fields is J gene, D gene, V gene, clone size, CDR3 protein, CDR3 DNA. The D gene is left open where the match is weak. Some rows have no size entry. The others give once, few or many, or a class for an expanded clone.

J: TRBJ2-5; D: TRBD2; V: TRBV30; size: NA; CDR3: CAWTSGRLETQYF; DNA: TGTGCCTGGACTAGCGGGAGGTTGGAGACCCAGTACTTC
J: TRBJ2-2; D: NA; V: TRBV5-1; size: NA; CDR3: CASSFTGLPNTGELFF; DNA: TGCGCCAGCAGCTTTACAGGGCTCCCGAACACCGGGGAGCTGTTTTTT
J: TRBJ2-5; D: TRBD2; V: TRBV9; size: NA; CDR3: CASSVGGLDGQETQYF; DNA: TGTGCCAGCAGCGTAGGGGGACTAGATGGCCAAGAGACCCAGTACTTC
J: TRBJ2-6; D: NA; V: TRBV6-6; size: NA; CDR3: CASSRLGGTLSGANVLTF; DNA: TGTGCCAGCAGTCGACTAGGGGGCACCCTCTCTGGGGCCAACGTCCTGACTTTC
J: TRBJ2-5; D: NA; V: TRBV15; size: NA; CDR3: CATQQARGQTQYF; DNA: TGTGCCACCCAACAGGCCCGAGGACAGACCCAGTACTTC
J: TRBJ2-7; D: NA; V: TRBV3-1/TRBV3-2; size: NA; CDR3: CASSQDNLGSGDYEQYF; DNA: TGTGCCAGCAGCCAAGACAACCTTGGTAGCGGAGACTACGAGCAGTACTTC
J: TRBJ2-3; D: TRBD2; V: TRBV5-5; size: NA; CDR3: CASSLTRTSLNTQYF; DNA: TGTGCCAGCAGCTTGACCCGGACTAGCCTTAATACGCAGTATTTT
J: TRBJ1-5; D: NA; V: TRBV5-1; size: NA; CDR3: CASRRDSNQPQHF; DNA: TGCGCCAGCAGAAGAGATAGCAATCAGCCCCAGCATTTT
J: TRBJ2-7; D: NA; V: TRBV7-8; size: NA; CDR3: CASSRGRYQQYF; DNA: TGTGCCAGCAGCCGGGGGAGGTACCAGCAGTACTTC
J: TRBJ2-5; D: NA; V: TRBV20-1; size: NA; CDR3: CSASRGGAEETQYF; DNA: TGCAGTGCTAGTCGCGGCGGGGCGGAAGAGACCCAGTACTTC
J: TRBJ2-1; D: TRBD2; V: TRBV6-5; size: NA; CDR3: CASRLTSGYNEQFF; DNA: TGTGCCAGCAGACTGACTAGCGGATACAATGAGCAGTTCTTC
J: TRBJ1-4; D: NA; V: TRBV30; size: NA; CDR3: CASYSEKLFF; DNA: TGTGCCTCATACAGTGAAAAACTGTTTTTT
J: TRBJ1-1; D: TRBD1; V: TRBV7-9; size: NA; CDR3: CASSWDRTTEAFF; DNA: TGTGCCAGCAGCTGGGACAGAACCACTGAAGCTTTCTTT
J: TRBJ2-7; D: TRBD1; V: TRBV5-4; size: NA; CDR3: CASSLTGGYEQYF; DNA: TGTGCCAGCAGCTTGACAGGGGGCTACGAGCAGTACTTC
J: TRBJ2-4; D: NA; V: TRBV19; size: NA; CDR3: CASSIFAKNIQYF; DNA: TGTGCCAGTAGTATCTTTGCCAAAAACATTCAGTACTTC
J: TRBJ2-3; D: NA; V: TRBV11-2; size: many; CDR3: CASSLDPGSYTQYF; DNA: TGTGCCAGCAGCTTAGATCCTGGTAGTTATACGCAGTATTTT
J: TRBJ1-2; D: TRBD1; V: TRBV4-1; size: once; CDR3: CASSQRQGSYTF; DNA: TGCGCCAGCAGCCAAAGACAGGGGAGCTACACCTTC
J: TRBJ2-5; D: NA; V: TRBV7-2; size: NA; CDR3: CASSPPGTFQETQYF; DNA: TGTGCCAGCAGCCCTCCGGGAACCTTCCAAGAGACCCAGTACTTC
J: TRBJ1-1; D: TRBD1; V: TRBV6-5; size: NA; CDR3: CASEPGQGAFGAFF; DNA: TGTGCCAGCGAACCGGGACAGGGGGCGTTCGGGGCTTTCTTT
J: TRBJ1-1; D: TRBD1; V: TRBV5-1; size: NA; CDR3: CASSPLTKTGMSMNTEAFF; DNA: TGCGCCAGCAGCCCCCTAACCAAGACAGGGATGAGCATGAACACTGAAGCTTTCTTT
J: TRBJ2-7; D: NA; V: TRBV10-3; size: NA; CDR3: CAISGQDSPSYEQYF; DNA: TGTGCCATCAGTGGTCAGGACTCGCCTTCCTACGAGCAGTACTTC
J: TRBJ2-7; D: TRBD2; V: TRBV5-6; size: NA; CDR3: CASSLGSSGLYEQYF; DNA: TGTGCCAGCAGCTTGGGATCTAGCGGGTTATACGAGCAGTACTTC
J: TRBJ1-6; D: TRBD1; V: TRBV27; size: NA; CDR3: CASSRWDRASNSPLHF; DNA: TGTGCCAGCAGTCGATGGGACAGGGCCTCTAATTCACCCCTCCACTTT
J: TRBJ1-1; D: TRBD1; V: TRBV5-1; size: NA; CDR3: CASSSGTGNTEAFF; DNA: TGCGCCAGCAGCTCCGGGACAGGGAACACTGAAGCTTTCTTT
J: TRBJ2-7; D: TRBD2; V: TRBV5-5; size: NA; CDR3: CASSSLRGGVPYEQYF; DNA: TGTGCCAGCAGCTCCCTCCGGGGGGGAGTCCCCTACGAGCAGTACTTC
J: TRBJ1-4; D: NA; V: TRBV2; size: NA; CDR3: CASSSTAAELFF; DNA: TGTGCCAGCAGTTCTACTGCCGCGGAACTGTTTTTT
J: TRBJ2-1; D: TRBD2; V: TRBV6-1; size: NA; CDR3: CASSELAGGLVSDEQFF; DNA: TGTGCCAGCAGTGAACTAGCGGGGGGGCTGGTCAGCGATGAGCAGTTCTTC
J: TRBJ2-1; D: TRBD2; V: TRBV27; size: NA; CDR3: CASSQTGTSGRAREQFF; DNA: TGTGCCAGCAGTCAGACCGGGACTAGCGGGAGGGCGAGGGAGCAGTTCTTC